The present TCR beta chain was sequenced within a study of cytomegalovirus exposure and HLA in healthy donors. Germline-derived CDR1 and CDR2 are MNHEY and SVGAGI. V lost 1 base and J lost 4, with 11 bases in between. The CDR3 totals 15 residues. This clone was observed a few times. Vbeta (60) and Jbeta (13) primers were used in the PCR. This table comes from immunoSEQ multiplex PCR, and its TCRdb copy is limited to in-frame clones, with some not included. The sample lists 150,000 to 180,000 clones; 65% to 80% were seen once. Specimen: PBMCs. The V and J genes are TRBV6-5 and TRBJ2-1; tentative D call: TRBD1 (6 bases). The source is a young man in good health and CMV-seronegative. In DNA, the CDR3 is TGTGCCAGCAGTTACTGGCAGGGGAGATACAATGAGCAGTTCTTC. Translation gives CASSYWQGRYNEQFF.